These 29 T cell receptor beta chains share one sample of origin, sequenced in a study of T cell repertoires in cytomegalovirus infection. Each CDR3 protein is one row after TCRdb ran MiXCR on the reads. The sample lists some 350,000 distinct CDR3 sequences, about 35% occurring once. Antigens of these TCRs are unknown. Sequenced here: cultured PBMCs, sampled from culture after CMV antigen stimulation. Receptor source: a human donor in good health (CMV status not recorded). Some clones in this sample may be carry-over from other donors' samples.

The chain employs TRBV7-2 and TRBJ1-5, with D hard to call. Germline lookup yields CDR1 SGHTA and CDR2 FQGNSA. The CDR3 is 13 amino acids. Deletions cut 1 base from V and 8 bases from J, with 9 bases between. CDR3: CASSLDQLEPQHF. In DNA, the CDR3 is TGTGCCAGCAGCTTAGACCAGTTGGAGCCCCAGCATTTT. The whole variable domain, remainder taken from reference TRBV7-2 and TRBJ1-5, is GAGVSQSPSNKVTEKGKDVELRCDPISGHTALYWYRQSLGQGLEFLIYFQGNSAPDKSGLPSDRFSAERTGGSVSTLTIQRTQQEDSAVYLCASSLDQLEPQHFGDGTRLSIL.

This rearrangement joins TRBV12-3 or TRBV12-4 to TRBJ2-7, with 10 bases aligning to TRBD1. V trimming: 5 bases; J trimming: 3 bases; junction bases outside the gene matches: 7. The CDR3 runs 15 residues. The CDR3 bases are TGTGCCAGCAGTCTCCGGGACAGGGGCTACTACGAGCAGTACTTC. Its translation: CASSLRDRGYYEQYF.

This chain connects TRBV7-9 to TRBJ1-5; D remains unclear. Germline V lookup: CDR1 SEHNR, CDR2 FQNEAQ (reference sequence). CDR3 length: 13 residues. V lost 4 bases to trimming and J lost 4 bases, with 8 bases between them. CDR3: CASSWSENQPQHF. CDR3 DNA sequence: TGTGCCAGCAGCTGGTCGGAAAATCAGCCCCAGCATTTT.

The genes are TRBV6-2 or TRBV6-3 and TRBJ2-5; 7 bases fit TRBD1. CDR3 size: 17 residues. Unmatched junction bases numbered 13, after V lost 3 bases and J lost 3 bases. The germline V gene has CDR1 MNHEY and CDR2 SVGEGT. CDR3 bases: TGTGCCAGCAGTTATGGGCTCTGGCAGGGGGTGGAAGAGACCCAGTACTTC. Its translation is CASSYGLWQGVEETQYF.

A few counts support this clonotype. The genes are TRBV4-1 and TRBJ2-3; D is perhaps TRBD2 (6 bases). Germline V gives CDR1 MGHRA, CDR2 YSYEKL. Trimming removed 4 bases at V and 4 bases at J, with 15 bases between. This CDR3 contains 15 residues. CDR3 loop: CASSPLGLSPDTQYF. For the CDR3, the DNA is TGCGCCAGCAGCCCATTGGGACTCAGCCCAGATACGCAGTATTTT.

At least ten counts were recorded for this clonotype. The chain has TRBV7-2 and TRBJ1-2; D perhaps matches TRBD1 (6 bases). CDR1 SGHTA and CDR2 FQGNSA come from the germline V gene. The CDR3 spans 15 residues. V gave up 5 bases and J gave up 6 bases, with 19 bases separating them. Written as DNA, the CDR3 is TGTGCCAGCAGCCAGCGACAGGAACCGTGGAATGGCTACACCTTC. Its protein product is CASSQRQEPWNGYTF.

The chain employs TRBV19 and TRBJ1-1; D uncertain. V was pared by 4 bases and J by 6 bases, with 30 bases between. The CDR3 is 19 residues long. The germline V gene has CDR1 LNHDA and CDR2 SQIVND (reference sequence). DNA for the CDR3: TGTGCCAGTAGTACCCAAAACTTACAGTTTGATAAGTTTAGACCTGAAGCTTTCTTT. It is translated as CASSTQNLQFDKFRPEAFF.

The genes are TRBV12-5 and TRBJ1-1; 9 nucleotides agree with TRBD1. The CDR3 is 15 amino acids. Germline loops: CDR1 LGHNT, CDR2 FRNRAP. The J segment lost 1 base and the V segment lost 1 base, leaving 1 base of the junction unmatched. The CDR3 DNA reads TGTGCTAGTGGTTTGGGGGGACAGGGGAACACTGAAGCTTTCTTT. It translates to CASGLGGQGNTEAFF.

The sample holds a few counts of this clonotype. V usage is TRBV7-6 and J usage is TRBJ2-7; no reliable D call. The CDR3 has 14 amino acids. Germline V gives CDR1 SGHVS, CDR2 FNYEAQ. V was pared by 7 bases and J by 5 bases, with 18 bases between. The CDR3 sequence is CASTPTGNGDEQYF. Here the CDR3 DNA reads TGTGCCAGCACCCCTACTGGAAATGGGGACGAGCAGTACTTC.

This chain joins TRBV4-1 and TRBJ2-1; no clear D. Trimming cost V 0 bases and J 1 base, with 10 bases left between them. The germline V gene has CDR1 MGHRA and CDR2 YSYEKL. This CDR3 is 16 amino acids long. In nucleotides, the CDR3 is TGCGCCAGCAGCCAAGACAGTGGCCTATCCTACAATGAGCAGTTCTTC. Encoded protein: CASSQDSGLSYNEQFF.

CDR3 protein: CAISESFSASTDTQYF. CDR3 in DNA: TGTGCCATCAGTGAGTCCTTTAGCGCCTCCACAGATACGCAGTATTTT. The chain joins TRBV10-3 to TRBJ2-3, with D possibly being TRBD2 (5 bases). V was trimmed by 0 bases and J by 2 bases, leaving 12 bases between them. The CDR3 spans 16 residues. CDR1 is ENHRY, CDR2 SYGVKD, per germline.

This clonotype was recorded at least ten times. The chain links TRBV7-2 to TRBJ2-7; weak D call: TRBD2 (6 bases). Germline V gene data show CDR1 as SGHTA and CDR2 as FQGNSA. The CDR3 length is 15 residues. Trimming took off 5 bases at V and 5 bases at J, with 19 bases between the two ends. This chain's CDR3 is CASSLPQAGWDEQYF. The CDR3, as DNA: TGTGCCAGCAGCCTACCCCAGGCGGGGTGGGACGAGCAGTACTTC. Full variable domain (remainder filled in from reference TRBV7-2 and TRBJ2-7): GAGVSQSPSNKVTEKGKDVELRCDPISGHTALYWYRQSLGQGLEFLIYFQGNSAPDKSGLPSDRFSAERTGGSVSTLTIQRTQQEDSAVYLCASSLPQAGWDEQYFGPGTRLTVT.

In nucleotides, the CDR3 is TGCGCCAGCAGCCAACCATTAGGGGGAGGTGAAAAACTGTTTTTT. Its protein is CASSQPLGGGEKLFF. V usage is TRBV4-1 and J usage is TRBJ1-4, with D tentatively TRBD1 (6 bases). Germline V gives CDR1 MGHRA, CDR2 YSYEKL. The CDR3 is 15 residues long. Trimming shortened V by 2 bases and J by 7 bases, and 14 bases separated the two germline ends.

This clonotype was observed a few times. CDR3 bases: TGTGCCAGCAGCTTAGAGGGACAGGGAGGCTATGGCTACACCTTC. Translating gives CASSLEGQGGYGYTF. The chain combines TRBV7-3 with TRBJ1-2; 9 bases are a match to TRBD1. The length of the CDR3 is 15 residues. The V gene end was trimmed by 2 bases and the J gene end by 4 bases; junction bases not matched to a gene: 5. CDR1 and CDR2 (germline): SGHTA, FQGTGA.

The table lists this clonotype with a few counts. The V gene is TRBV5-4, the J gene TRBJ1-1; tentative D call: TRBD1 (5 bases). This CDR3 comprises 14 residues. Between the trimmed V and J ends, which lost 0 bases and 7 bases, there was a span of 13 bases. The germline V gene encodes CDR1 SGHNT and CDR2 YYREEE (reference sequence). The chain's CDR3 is CASSLVEGRGEAFF. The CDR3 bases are TGTGCCAGCAGCTTGGTGGAGGGAAGGGGTGAAGCTTTCTTT.

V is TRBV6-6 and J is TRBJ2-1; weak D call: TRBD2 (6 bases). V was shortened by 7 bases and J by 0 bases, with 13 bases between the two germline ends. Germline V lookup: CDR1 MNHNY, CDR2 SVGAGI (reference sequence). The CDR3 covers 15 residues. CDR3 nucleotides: TGTGCCAGCACTATAGCGGAAAACTCCTACAATGAGCAGTTCTTC. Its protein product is CASTIAENSYNEQFF.

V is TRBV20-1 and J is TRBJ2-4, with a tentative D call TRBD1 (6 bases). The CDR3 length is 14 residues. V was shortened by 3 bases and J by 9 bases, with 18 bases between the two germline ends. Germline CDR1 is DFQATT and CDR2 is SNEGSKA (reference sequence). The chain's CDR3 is CSASRYTGSSIQYF. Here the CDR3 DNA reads TGCAGTGCTAGCCGATATACAGGGAGTAGCATTCAGTACTTC.

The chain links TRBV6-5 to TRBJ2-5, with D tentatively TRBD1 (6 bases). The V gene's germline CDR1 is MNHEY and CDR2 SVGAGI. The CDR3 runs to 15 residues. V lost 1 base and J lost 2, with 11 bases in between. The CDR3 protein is CASSYWAGQQETQYF. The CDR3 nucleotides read TGTGCCAGCAGTTACTGGGCCGGACAGCAAGAGACCCAGTACTTC.

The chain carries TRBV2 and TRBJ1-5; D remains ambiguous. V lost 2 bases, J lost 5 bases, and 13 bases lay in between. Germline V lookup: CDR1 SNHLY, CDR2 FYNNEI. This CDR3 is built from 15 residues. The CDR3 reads CASSEFAAGDQPQHF. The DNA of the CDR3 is TGTGCCAGCAGTGAATTTGCCGCCGGGGATCAGCCCCAGCATTTT.

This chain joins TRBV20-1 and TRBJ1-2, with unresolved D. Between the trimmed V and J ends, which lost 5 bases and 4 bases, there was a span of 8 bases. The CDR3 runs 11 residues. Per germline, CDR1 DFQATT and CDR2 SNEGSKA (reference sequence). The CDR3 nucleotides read TGCAGTGCTCAAGAGCCCTATGGCTACACCTTC. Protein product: CSAQEPYGYTF.

The CDR3 DNA reads as TGTGCCAGCAGTTTTGGGACTGTCGAGCAGTACTTC. Its protein is CASSFGTVEQYF. V usage is TRBV28 and J usage is TRBJ2-7, with D possibly being TRBD2 (6 bases). The V end was cut by 3 bases, the J end by 6 bases, with 9 bases between. The CDR3 has 12 residues. Germline V gene lookup returns CDR1 MDHEN and CDR2 SYDVKM. The whole variable domain, filled in from reference TRBV28 and TRBJ2-7, reads DVKVTQSSRYLVKRTGEKVFLECVQDMDHENMFWYRQDPGLGLRLIYFSYDVKMKEKGDIPEGYSVSREKKERFSLILESASTNQTSMYLCASSFGTVEQYFGPGTRLTVT.

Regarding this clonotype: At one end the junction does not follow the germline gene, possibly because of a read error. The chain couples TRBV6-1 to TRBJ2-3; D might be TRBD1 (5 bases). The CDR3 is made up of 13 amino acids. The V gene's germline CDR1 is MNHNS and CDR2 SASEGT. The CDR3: CASREGVTDTQYF. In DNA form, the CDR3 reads TGTGCCAGCAGAGAAGGGGTCACAGATACGCAGTATTTT.

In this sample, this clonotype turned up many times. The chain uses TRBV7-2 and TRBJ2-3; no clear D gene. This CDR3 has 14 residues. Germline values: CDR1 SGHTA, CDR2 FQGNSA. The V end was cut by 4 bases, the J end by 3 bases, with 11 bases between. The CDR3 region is CASSSGPATDTQYF. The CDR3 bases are TGTGCCAGCAGCTCAGGTCCGGCGACAGATACGCAGTATTTT. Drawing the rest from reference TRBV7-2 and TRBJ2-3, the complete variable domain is GAGVSQSPSNKVTEKGKDVELRCDPISGHTALYWYRQSLGQGLEFLIYFQGNSAPDKSGLPSDRFSAERTGGSVSTLTIQRTQQEDSAVYLCASSSGPATDTQYFGPGTRLTVL.

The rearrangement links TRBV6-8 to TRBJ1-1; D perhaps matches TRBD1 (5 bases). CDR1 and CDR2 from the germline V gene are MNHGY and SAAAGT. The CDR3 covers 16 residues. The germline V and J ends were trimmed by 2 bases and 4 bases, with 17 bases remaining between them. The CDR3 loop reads CASSYLRGRGGTEAFF. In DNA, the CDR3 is TGTGCCAGCAGTTACCTGCGGGGCCGCGGTGGCACTGAAGCTTTCTTT.

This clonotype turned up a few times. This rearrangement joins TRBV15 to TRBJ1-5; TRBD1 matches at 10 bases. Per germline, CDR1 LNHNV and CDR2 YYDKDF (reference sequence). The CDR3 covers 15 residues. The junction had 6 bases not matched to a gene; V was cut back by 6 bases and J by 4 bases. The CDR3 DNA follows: TGTGCCACCAGATCTCTGGGACAGGGGAATCAGCCCCAGCATTTT. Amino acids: CATRSLGQGNQPQHF. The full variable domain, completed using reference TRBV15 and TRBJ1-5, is DAMVIQNPRYQVTQFGKPVTLSCSQTLNHNVMYWYQQKSSQAPKLLFHYYDKDFNNEADTPDNFQSRRPNTSFCFLDIRSPGLGDTAMYLCATRSLGQGNQPQHFGDGTRLSIL.

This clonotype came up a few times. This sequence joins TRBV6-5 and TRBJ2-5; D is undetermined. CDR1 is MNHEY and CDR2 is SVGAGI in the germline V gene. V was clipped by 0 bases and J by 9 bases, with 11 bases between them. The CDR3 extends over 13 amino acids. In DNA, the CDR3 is TGTGCCAGCAGTTACTCGTATTTGGGCGCCCAGTACTTC. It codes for CASSYSYLGAQYF.

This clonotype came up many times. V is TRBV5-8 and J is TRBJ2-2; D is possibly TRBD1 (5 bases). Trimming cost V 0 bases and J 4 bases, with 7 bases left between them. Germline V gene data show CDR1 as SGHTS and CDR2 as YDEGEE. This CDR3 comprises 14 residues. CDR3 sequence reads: CASSLGQPTGELFF. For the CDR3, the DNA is TGTGCCAGCAGCTTGGGACAGCCCACCGGGGAGCTGTTTTTT.

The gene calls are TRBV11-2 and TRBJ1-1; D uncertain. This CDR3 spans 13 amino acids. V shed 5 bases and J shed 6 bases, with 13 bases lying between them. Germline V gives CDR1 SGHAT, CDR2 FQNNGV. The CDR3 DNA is TGTGCCAGCAGCCAGACATCGTCCGCTGAAGCTTTCTTT. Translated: CASSQTSSAEAFF.

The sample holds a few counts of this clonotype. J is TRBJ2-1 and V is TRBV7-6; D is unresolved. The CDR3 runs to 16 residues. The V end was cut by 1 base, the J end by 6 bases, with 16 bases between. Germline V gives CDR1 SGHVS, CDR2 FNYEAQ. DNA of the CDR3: TGTGCCAGCAGCTTAGGCGATGGTAACTGGCGCAATGAGCAGTTCTTC. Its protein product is CASSLGDGNWRNEQFF.